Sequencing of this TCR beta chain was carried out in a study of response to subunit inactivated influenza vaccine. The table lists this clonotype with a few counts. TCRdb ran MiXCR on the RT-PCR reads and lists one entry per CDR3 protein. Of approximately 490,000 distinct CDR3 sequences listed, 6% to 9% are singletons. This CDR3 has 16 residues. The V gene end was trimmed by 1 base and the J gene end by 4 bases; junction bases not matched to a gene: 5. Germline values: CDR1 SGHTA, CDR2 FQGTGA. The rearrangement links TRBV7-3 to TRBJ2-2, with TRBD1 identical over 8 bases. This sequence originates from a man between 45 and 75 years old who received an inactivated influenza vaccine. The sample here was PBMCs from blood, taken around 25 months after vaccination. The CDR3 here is CASSLMDREVTGELFF. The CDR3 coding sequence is TGTGCCAGCAGCTTAATGGACAGGGAGGTCACCGGGGAGCTGTTTTTT.